This TCR beta chain stems from a study of cytomegalovirus exposure and HLA in healthy donors. Primers: 60 Vbeta forward and 13 Jbeta reverse. TCRdb's copy holds only in-frame clones and misses some; the assay was immunoSEQ multiplex PCR. The profile covers fewer than 250,000 clones, with 60% to 80% appearing a single time and approximately 2% taken by the ten largest. The V and J ends lost 4 bases and 7 bases respectively, with 11 bases between them. Germline V gene lookup returns CDR1 LNHDA and CDR2 SQIVND (reference sequence). The length of the CDR3 is 13 residues. V gene TRBV19 combines with J gene TRBJ1-5, with D perhaps TRBD1 (5 bases). The sample taken for sequencing was PBMCs. The TCR originated in a woman between 25 and 40 years old in good health and CMV-seropositive. Written as DNA, the CDR3 is TGTGCCAGTAGTAGCTCCGGGGGACAGCCCCAGCATTTT. Protein: CASSSSGGQPQHF.